What follows are 15 T cell receptor beta chains derived from one specimen sequenced in a study of blood T cell repertoires in COVID-19. Clones were sequenced by immunoSEQ multiplex PCR, and TCRdb holds only the in-frame ones, with some missing. The sample comprises roughly 99,000 clones, more than 70% of which are singletons, and 4% to 6% rests with the top ten. Material: peripheral blood. Receptors were obtained from a man aged 40-55 years with active or convalescent COVID-19.

The rearrangement joins TRBV7-9 to TRBJ1-1; 7 bases are shared with TRBD1. CDR1 is SEHNR and CDR2 is FQNEAQ in the germline V gene (reference sequence). The ends lost 1 base at V and 1 base at J; junction bases unmatched: 0. This CDR3 has 14 amino acids. The CDR3 sequence is CASSLGTGNTEAFF. In DNA, the CDR3 is TGTGCCAGCAGCTTAGGGACAGGGAACACTGAAGCTTTCTTT.

The genes are TRBV5-1 and TRBJ2-3, with D perhaps TRBD2 (5 bases). V lost 10 bases and J lost 1, with 13 bases in between. The germline V gene encodes CDR1 SGHRS and CDR2 YFSETQ. The CDR3 spans 13 residues. CDR3 protein: CAGSRSGTDTQYF. As DNA, the CDR3 is TGCGCCGGGAGCCGATCGGGCACAGATACGCAGTATTTT.

The genes are TRBV20-1 and TRBJ2-1, with 7 bases aligning to TRBD2. Trimming at V came to 3 bases and at J to 4 bases, leaving 6 bases not matched to a gene. The CDR3 sequence is 14 residues long. Germline CDR1 reads DFQATT; CDR2 reads SNEGSKA (reference sequence). CDR3 nucleotides: TGCAGTGCTAGTTTTAGCGGGCCTTACAATGAGCAGTTCTTC. Residues: CSASFSGPYNEQFF.

The gene calls are TRBV18 and TRBJ1-1; no definite D call. Trimming cost V 5 bases and J 4 bases, with 14 bases left between them. Germline CDR1 reads KGHSH; CDR2 reads LQKENI. The CDR3 length is 14 residues. In nucleotides, the CDR3 is TGTGCCAGCTCATCAAACCCGACTCTCACTGAAGCTTTCTTT. This encodes CASSSNPTLTEAFF.

The chain couples TRBV11-1 to TRBJ2-1; TRBD2 matches at 7 bases. The CDR3 is made up of 15 amino acids. Germline V gene lookup returns CDR1 SGHAT and CDR2 FQDESV (reference sequence). With 1 base clipped from V and 6 bases from J, the junction kept 6 bases outside the gene matches. CDR3 in amino acids: CASSLGGLVPNEQFF. As DNA, the CDR3 is TGTGCCAGCAGCTTAGGCGGACTAGTACCCAATGAGCAGTTCTTC.

This chain connects TRBV3-1 (or the pseudogene TRBV3-2) to TRBJ2-7; 7 nucleotides agree with TRBD2. Germline loops: CDR1 LGHDT, CDR2 YNNKEL (reference sequence). The CDR3 runs to 14 residues. Germline trimming cut 6 bases from V and 5 bases from J; bases unmatched to any gene: 10. In nucleotides, the CDR3 is TGTGCCAGCAGTTCAAGACTAGCTAGTGACGAGCAGTACTTC. Translation gives CASSSRLASDEQYF.

This clone has only a few counts. V usage is TRBV7-3 and J usage is TRBJ2-5; maybe TRBD1 (6 bases). Germline V gives CDR1 SGHTA, CDR2 FQGTGA. Trimming took off 4 bases at V and 7 bases at J, with 19 bases between the two ends. This CDR3 spans 15 amino acids. This CDR3 reads CASSSVGGPAGTQYF. The CDR3 DNA follows: TGTGCCAGCAGCTCCGTTGGGGGCCCGGCGGGGACCCAGTACTTC. The full variable domain, its missing parts supplied by reference TRBV7-3 and TRBJ2-5, is GAGVSQTPSNKVTEKGKYVELRCDPISGHTALYWYRQSLGQGPEFLIYFQGTGAADDSGLPNDRFFAVRPEGSVSTLKIQRTERGDSAVYLCASSSVGGPAGTQYFGPGTRLLVL.

The CDR3 here is CASNPRGSTTGELFF. The DNA of the CDR3 is TGTGCCAGCAACCCCCGGGGGTCTACGACAGGGGAGCTGTTTTTT. J is TRBJ2-2 and V is TRBV5-5; D may be TRBD2 (6 bases). Germline lookup yields CDR1 SGHKS and CDR2 YYEKEE (reference sequence). The V end was cut by 6 bases, the J end by 8 bases, with 20 bases between. CDR3 size: 15 residues. The entire variable domain, with the rest obtained from reference TRBV5-5 and TRBJ2-2, is as follows: DAGVTQSPTHLIKTRGQQVTLRCSPISGHKSVSWYQQVLGQGPQFIFQYYEKEERGRGNFPDRFSARQFPNYSSELNVNALLLGDSALYLCASNPRGSTTGELFFGEGSRLTVL.

The chain is built from TRBV7-9 and TRBJ1-4; no reliable D call. Trimming took off 1 base at V and 5 bases at J, with 8 bases between the two ends. Germline V gives CDR1 SEHNR, CDR2 FQNEAQ (reference sequence). There are 14 residues in the CDR3. CDR3 sequence: CASSLGGGNEKLFF. CDR3 coding DNA: TGTGCCAGCAGCTTAGGGGGAGGAAATGAAAAACTGTTTTTT. Full variable domain (rest looked up from reference TRBV7-9 and TRBJ1-4): DTGVSQNPRHKITKRGQNVTFRCDPISEHNRLYWYRQTLGQGPEFLTYFQNEAQLEKSRLLSDRFSAERPKGSFSTLEIQRTEQGDSAMYLCASSLGGGNEKLFFGSGTQLSVL.

The CDR3 spells CASSQEGQGRQPQHF. CDR3 sequence (DNA): TGCGCCAGCAGCCAAGAAGGACAGGGAAGACAGCCCCAGCATTTT. V gene TRBV4-3 combines with J gene TRBJ1-5, with 8 nucleotides matching TRBD1. CDR3 length: 15 amino acids. With 0 bases clipped from V and 7 bases from J, the junction kept 5 bases outside the gene matches. Per the germline V gene, CDR1 is LGHNA and CDR2 is YSLEER.

This chain joins TRBV6-5 and TRBJ2-7; 9 nucleotides align to TRBD1. CDR1 and CDR2 from the germline V gene are MNHEY and SVGAGI. The J segment lost 3 bases and the V segment lost 8 bases, leaving 11 bases of the junction unmatched. The CDR3 runs 15 residues. Here the CDR3 reads CASCQTGTGLYEQYF. The CDR3 DNA reads TGTGCCAGCTGTCAAACCGGGACAGGGCTCTACGAGCAGTACTTC.

The CDR3, as DNA: TGTGCCAGCAGCCCCCCCGCGGGGTCTGGAAACACCATATATTTT. This sequence encodes CASSPPAGSGNTIYF. This chain links TRBV9 with TRBJ1-3; no reliable D call. This CDR3 contains 15 residues. Trimming stripped 4 bases from V and 1 base from J, with 12 bases between. CDR1 SGDLS and CDR2 YYNGEE come from the germline V gene.

The rearrangement links TRBV7-3 to TRBJ2-3; TRBD2 is a possible D gene (6 bases). Germline CDR1 and CDR2: SGHTA and FQGTGA. V was clipped by 0 bases and J by 1 base, with 14 bases between them. CDR3 length: 17 amino acids. The CDR3 DNA is TGTGCCAGCAGCTTAACAGCACTAGCCGCCGGCACAGATACGCAGTATTTT. As protein: CASSLTALAAGTDTQYF. Full variable domain (outside the CDR3, taken from reference TRBV7-3 and TRBJ2-3): GAGVSQTPSNKVTEKGKYVELRCDPISGHTALYWYRQSLGQGPEFLIYFQGTGAADDSGLPNDRFFAVRPEGSVSTLKIQRTERGDSAVYLCASSLTALAAGTDTQYFGPGTRLTVL.

V is TRBV24-1 and J is TRBJ2-3; 14 positions agree with TRBD2. Per the germline V gene, CDR1 is KGHDR and CDR2 is SFDVKD. The CDR3 loop spans 19 amino acids. With V trimmed by 0 bases and J by 0 bases, 4 bases remained unmatched. DNA of the CDR3: TGTGCCACCAGTGATTTGGGGACTAGCGGGAGTCCGAGCACAGATACGCAGTATTTT. This gives the protein CATSDLGTSGSPSTDTQYF.

The gene calls are TRBV28 and TRBJ2-3, with 14 bases that match TRBD2. V lost 6 bases to trimming and J lost 4 bases; unmatched junction nucleotides: 3. The CDR3 totals 15 residues. Germline V gene sequence: CDR1 MDHEN, CDR2 SYDVKM. The CDR3 DNA is TGTGCCAGCAGCTCGGGACTAGCGGGAGCAGATACGCAGTATTTT. Translated, it gives CASSSGLAGADTQYF.